The clone carrying this TCR beta chain was seen more than once but under ten times. Trimming left V 2 bases short and J 6 bases short, with 17 bases between. This CDR3 has 16 residues. CDR1 and CDR2 from the germline V gene are SGDLS and YYNGEE. These data come from a study of cytomegalovirus exposure and HLA in healthy donors. The study ran its PCR with 60 Vbeta and 13 Jbeta primers. TCRdb keeps only in-frame clones here, not all; method: immunoSEQ multiplex PCR. The sample has roughly 120,000 clones, about 73% seen once. The sequence derives from a woman in her 30s in good health and CMV-seronegative. Sequences were obtained from PBMCs. V is TRBV9 and J is TRBJ2-2; a weak D match, TRBD2 (7 bases). The CDR3: CASSVGGGGGSGELFF. The CDR3 region has the DNA TGTGCCAGCAGCGTGGGCGGGGGAGGGGGGTCCGGGGAGCTGTTTTTT.